A single sample is the source of the 32 T cell receptor beta chains below, sequenced in a study of shared clonotypes between healthy human individuals. TCRdb's copy holds only in-frame clones and misses some; the assay was immunoSEQ multiplex PCR. Seen here are over a million clones, roughly 74% observed once, and the top ten hold 0.6% to 0.7%. The sample consisted of memory CD4+ T cells from PBMCs. Stated subset: CD45RA-negative fraction. These receptors were taken from a man younger than 35 in good health. Some clones in this sample may be carry-over from other donors' samples.

The chain employs TRBV4-1 and TRBJ2-1; TRBD2 matches 10 bases. V gave up 4 bases and J gave up 5 bases; unmatched junction bases: 5. CDR3 length: 15 amino acids. Germline V gives CDR1 MGHRA, CDR2 YSYEKL. The CDR3 loop reads CASSPGLAVNNEQFF. The CDR3, as DNA: TGCGCCAGCAGCCCCGGACTAGCGGTGAACAATGAGCAGTTCTTC.

This clone was seen repeatedly, ten times or more. V and J are TRBV9 and TRBJ2-1; 9 bases fit TRBD2. In germline, CDR1 is SGDLS, CDR2 YYNGEE. Trimming removed 3 bases from V and 0 bases from J; junction bases left unmatched: 7. This CDR3 region has 17 residues. The CDR3 here is CASSERTSATSYNEQFF. In DNA form, the CDR3 reads TGTGCCAGCAGCGAGAGGACTAGCGCGACCTCCTACAATGAGCAGTTCTTC.

Concerning this clone: This may be a read error, as it is one base from a much larger clone. The rearrangement uses TRBV7-2 and TRBJ1-4; the match to TRBD1 covers 7 bases. Germline CDR1 reads SGHTA; CDR2 reads FQGNSA. CDR3 length: 15 amino acids. This chain's CDR3 is CASSFQQGTNEELFF. In DNA form, the CDR3 reads TGTGCCAGCAGCTTTCAACAGGGGACTAATGAAGAACTGTTTTTT.

A note on this clone: A read error is possible here, since a much larger clone lies one base away. J is TRBJ2-2 and V is TRBV2; tentatively, D is TRBD1 or TRBD2 (5 bases each). The CDR3 contains 14 residues. Trimming removed 6 bases from V and 0 bases from J, with 8 bases in between. The germline V gene encodes CDR1 SNHLY and CDR2 FYNNEI. The CDR3 DNA reads TGTGCCAGCAGGGGGACGGCGAACACCGGGGAGCTGTTTTTT. It yields the protein CASRGTANTGELFF.

A remark on this clone: The identical CDR3 is also encoded by other nucleotide sequences in the sample. This sequence joins TRBV7-2 and TRBJ1-4; a possible D gene is TRBD1 (6 bases). Trimming shortened V by 5 bases and J by 5 bases, and 15 bases separated the two germline ends. This CDR3 spans 15 amino acids. Germline assignment: CDR1 SGHTA and CDR2 FQGNSA. In DNA form, the CDR3 reads TGTGCCAGCAGCCCACGACAGGCCGCAAATGAAAAACTGTTTTTT. Translation gives CASSPRQAANEKLFF.

In its sample, this clone was seen once. This chain links TRBV7-9 with TRBJ2-5; 7 positions match TRBD2. The V and J ends lost 4 bases and 4 bases, in that order; junction bases with no gene match: 12. Germline CDR1 reads SEHNR; CDR2 reads FQNEAQ (reference sequence). The CDR3 extends over 16 amino acids. CDR3 coding DNA: TGTGCCAGCAGCTCGCGACTAGCTTGGGGGGTAGAGACCCAGTACTTC. Amino acid sequence: CASSSRLAWGVETQYF.

This clone was picked up a small number of times. The V call is TRBV5-6, the J call TRBJ1-2; D not certain. Trimming removed 1 base from V and 0 bases from J, with 10 bases in between. Germline CDR1 reads SGHDT; CDR2 reads YYEEEE. The CDR3 has 15 residues. The DNA for the CDR3 is TGTGCCAGCAGCTTGATTCAGACCCCTAACTATGGCTACACCTTC. This encodes CASSLIQTPNYGYTF. The full variable domain, with the rest looked up from reference TRBV5-6 and TRBJ1-2, is DAGVTQSPTHLIKTRGQQVTLRCSPKSGHDTVSWYQQALGQGPQFIFQYYEEEERQRGNFPDRFSGHQFPNYSSELNVNALLLGDSALYLCASSLIQTPNYGYTFGSGTRLTVV.

The chain uses TRBV5-1 and TRBJ1-4, with a possible D match to TRBD1 (6 bases). Germline CDR1 SGHRS, CDR2 YFSETQ. The V end was cut by 4 bases, the J end by 7 bases, with 17 bases between. The CDR3 totals 15 residues. The CDR3 protein is CASSPQGLPSEKLFF. The CDR3 DNA reads as TGCGCCAGCAGCCCCCAGGGGCTCCCCAGTGAAAAACTGTTTTTT.

The J gene is TRBJ1-2, the V gene TRBV27; D gene ambiguous. The CDR3 length is 13 residues. Trimming stripped 2 bases from V and 8 bases from J, with 12 bases between. Germline V gives CDR1 MNHEY, CDR2 SMNVEV (reference sequence). The CDR3 loop reads CASSLERVGGYTF. The CDR3, as DNA: TGTGCCAGCAGTTTAGAGAGAGTAGGGGGCTACACCTTC.

The chain is built from TRBV11-2 and TRBJ2-7; TRBD2 matches 9 bases. Germline assignment: CDR1 SGHAT and CDR2 FQNNGV. V lost 5 bases, J lost 3 bases, and 11 bases stayed unmatched. This CDR3 spans 16 amino acids. Here the CDR3 reads CASSPFSGSLGYEQYF. The CDR3 bases are TGTGCCAGCAGCCCCTTTAGCGGGAGTCTTGGCTACGAGCAGTACTTC.

The chain is built from TRBV6-4 and TRBJ2-3, with D maybe TRBD1 (5 bases). The germline V and J ends were trimmed by 3 bases and 5 bases, with 12 bases remaining between them. This CDR3 spans 14 amino acids. Germline CDR1 MRHNA, CDR2 SNTAGT. Written as DNA, the CDR3 is TGTGCCAGCAGTGATGGTCCCCAGGGAGATACGCAGTATTTT. This sequence encodes CASSDGPQGDTQYF.

This chain uses TRBV29-1 with TRBJ2-1, with D possibly being TRBD2 (6 bases). The CDR3 extends over 10 amino acids. Germline V CDR1 and CDR2: SQVTM, ANQGSEA. In DNA form, the CDR3 reads TGCTCAACTAGCAACAATGAGCAGTTCTTC. Encoded protein: CSTSNNEQFF.

The chain combines TRBV28 with TRBJ2-2, with 7 bases aligning to TRBD1. The CDR3 extends over 15 amino acids. The germline CDR1 and CDR2 sequences are MDHEN and SYDVKM. Trimming cost V 5 bases and J 2 bases; bases outside gene matches: 5. CDR3 sequence reads: CASSIQGFNTGELFF. CDR3 DNA sequence: TGTGCCAGCAGTATACAGGGGTTCAACACCGGGGAGCTGTTTTTT. The full variable domain, completed using reference TRBV28 and TRBJ2-2, is DVKVTQSSRYLVKRTGEKVFLECVQDMDHENMFWYRQDPGLGLRLIYFSYDVKMKEKGDIPEGYSVSREKKERFSLILESASTNQTSMYLCASSIQGFNTGELFFGEGSRLTVL.

This chain uses TRBV7-2 with TRBJ2-3, with unresolved D. With 5 bases removed from V and 5 bases from J, the gap between germline ends came to 8 bases. Germline CDR1 SGHTA, CDR2 FQGNSA. The CDR3 has 12 residues. This chain's CDR3 is CASSLAVDTQYF. The DNA of the CDR3 is TGTGCCAGCAGCCTGGCTGTAGATACGCAGTATTTT.

CDR3 DNA: TGTGCCAGCAGCTTACAGAGCTCTGCGCGGGCTTTCTTT. Translating gives CASSLQSSARAFF. The rearrangement uses TRBV9 and TRBJ1-1; no clear D gene. The germline V and J ends were trimmed by 4 bases and 11 bases, with 18 bases remaining between them. The CDR3 is made up of 13 amino acids. Germline V gene sequence: CDR1 SGDLS, CDR2 YYNGEE.

The rearrangement links TRBV5-1 to TRBJ2-7, with 10 bases aligning to TRBD2. The V gene end was trimmed by 1 base and the J gene end by 2 bases; junction bases not matched to a gene: 6. The CDR3 is made up of 16 amino acids. Germline lookup yields CDR1 SGHRS and CDR2 YFSETQ. The CDR3 is CASSLIGTSAPYEQYF. The CDR3 nucleotides read TGCGCCAGCAGCTTGATAGGGACTAGCGCACCCTACGAGCAGTACTTC. The variable domain in full, completed from reference TRBV5-1 and TRBJ2-7, reads KAGVTQTPRYLIKTRGQQVTLSCSPISGHRSVSWYQQTPGQGLQFLFEYFSETQRNKGNFPGRFSGRQFSNSRSEMNVSTLELGDSALYLCASSLIGTSAPYEQYFGPGTRLTVT.

A remark on this clone: The same CDR3 also results from other DNA sequences found in this sample. The V and J genes are TRBV6-1 and TRBJ2-5, with D maybe TRBD1 (6 bases). Trimming left V 0 bases short and J 4 bases short, with 9 bases between. Germline CDR1 MNHNS, CDR2 SASEGT. The CDR3 sequence is 14 residues long. CDR3 sequence: CASSEALGGETQYF. The CDR3 nucleotides read TGTGCCAGCAGTGAAGCGTTAGGGGGAGAGACCCAGTACTTC.

This chain uses TRBV18 with TRBJ2-5, with D uncertain. Trimming cost V 3 bases and J 0 bases, with 8 bases left between them. Germline values: CDR1 KGHSH, CDR2 LQKENI. The CDR3 length is 14 residues. The CDR3 here is CASSPPSHQETQYF. CDR3 nucleotides: TGTGCCAGCTCACCCCCTTCCCACCAAGAGACCCAGTACTTC.

V usage is TRBV27 and J usage is TRBJ2-5, with 7 nucleotides matching TRBD1. The CDR3 totals 15 residues. Germline lookup yields CDR1 MNHEY and CDR2 SMNVEV (reference sequence). V dropped 5 bases and J dropped 5; count of bases not matched to a gene: 11. CDR3 sequence reads: CASSRKLQGSETQYF. In DNA, the CDR3 is TGTGCCAGCAGTCGTAAATTACAGGGGTCGGAGACCCAGTACTTC.

Details on this clone: Being one base from a much bigger clone, this may be a read error. The chain uses TRBV9 and TRBJ2-3; 10 nucleotides align to TRBD2. The CDR3 runs to 15 residues. J lost 2 bases, V lost 4 bases, and 4 bases had no gene match. From germline, CDR1 is SGDLS and CDR2 YYNGEE. CDR3 nucleotides: TGTGCCAGCAGCTTAGGACTAGCGGACACAGATACGCAGTATTTT. Amino acids: CASSLGLADTDTQYF.

Concerning this clone: A far larger clone is a single base away, which makes a read error likely. Other DNA variants within this sample encode the same CDR3. This rearrangement joins TRBV30 to TRBJ1-1; a weak D match, TRBD1 (6 bases). Trimming removed 5 bases from V and 2 bases from J, with 15 bases in between. Germline V CDR1 and CDR2: GTSNPN, SVGIG (reference sequence). The CDR3 sequence is 14 residues long. The CDR3: CAWDRQGINTEAFF. CDR3 sequence (DNA): TGTGCCTGGGACAGGCAGGGAATTAACACTGAAGCTTTCTTT.

Comments on this clone: This may arise from a read error, as a much more abundant clone is one base away. The chain recombines TRBV5-1 with TRBJ1-1; D ambiguous. V shed 4 bases and J shed 1 base, with 8 bases lying between them. The CDR3 is 13 residues long. Looked up from germline, CDR1 is SGHRS and CDR2 is YFSETQ. CDR3 protein: CASSQGRNTEAFF. DNA for the CDR3: TGCGCCAGCAGCCAAGGCAGGAACACTGAAGCTTTCTTT.

The rearrangement joins TRBV6-1 to TRBJ1-1; D is unclear. Germline V CDR1 and CDR2: MNHNS, SASEGT. The germline V and J ends were trimmed by 5 bases and 4 bases, with 8 bases remaining between them. CDR3 length equals 12 residues. CDR3 amino acids: CASSRHGTEAFF. As DNA, the CDR3 is TGTGCCAGCAGTAGACACGGCACTGAAGCTTTCTTT.

The chain uses TRBV7-2 and TRBJ2-1; no firm D call. The CDR3 is made up of 13 amino acids. Germline V gene sequence: CDR1 SGHTA, CDR2 FQGNSA. V was pared by 5 bases and J by 8 bases, with 13 bases between. The CDR3 nucleotides are TGTGCCAGCAGCCCGCCAATCCGCTATGAGCAGTTCTTC. Translation gives CASSPPIRYEQFF.

V usage is TRBV28 and J usage is TRBJ2-1; TRBD2 agrees at 9 bases. Germline V gene sequence: CDR1 MDHEN, CDR2 SYDVKM. The CDR3 covers 17 residues. The trim removed 4 bases at V and 4 bases at J, leaving 11 bases unmatched. CDR3 DNA sequence: TGTGCCAGCAGTTCCTCCCTCGGACTAGCGTTATACAATGAGCAGTTCTTC. This codes for CASSSSLGLALYNEQFF.

The chain recombines TRBV28 with TRBJ1-4, with unresolved D. V lost 7 bases to trimming and J lost 7 bases, with 16 bases between them. The V gene's germline CDR1 is MDHEN and CDR2 SYDVKM. This CDR3 has 14 residues. The CDR3 sequence: CASTQTAAGEKLFF. DNA for the CDR3: TGTGCCAGCACCCAAACAGCGGCCGGTGAAAAACTGTTTTTT. Filled out from reference TRBV28 and TRBJ1-4, the complete variable domain reads DVKVTQSSRYLVKRTGEKVFLECVQDMDHENMFWYRQDPGLGLRLIYFSYDVKMKEKGDIPEGYSVSREKKERFSLILESASTNQTSMYLCASTQTAAGEKLFFGSGTQLSVL.

The CDR3 nucleotides are TGCAGCGTGGCGACTGGTACAACTAATGAAAAACTGTTTTTT. Encoded protein: CSVATGTTNEKLFF. The chain links TRBV29-1 to TRBJ1-4, with D unclear. V dropped 6 bases and J dropped 0 bases, with 11 bases sitting between them. Germline CDR1 SQVTM, CDR2 ANQGSEA. The CDR3 totals 14 residues.

As for this clone: The same CDR3 also results from other DNA sequences found in this sample. V gene TRBV28 combines with J gene TRBJ1-5; D is possibly TRBD1 (6 bases). CDR3 size: 15 residues. The V and J ends lost 2 bases and 4 bases respectively, with 12 bases between them. Germline V gene data show CDR1 as MDHEN and CDR2 as SYDVKM. The CDR3 DNA sequence: TGTGCCAGCAGTTTAAGGGGGAAGGGAAATCAGCCCCAGCATTTT. Translating it yields CASSLRGKGNQPQHF.

The CDR3 DNA is TGCGCCAGCAGCCAAGAAACGACAGGTCGGGGGGGGGAGTTCTTC. Translating it yields CASSQETTGRGGEFF. The rearrangement uses TRBV4-1 and TRBJ2-1, with 8 positions matching TRBD2. The CDR3 is 15 amino acids. V was clipped by 0 bases and J by 14 bases; unmatched bases: 12. The germline V gene has CDR1 MGHRA and CDR2 YSYEKL.

This clone was recorded once. A read error is likely here: a far larger clone is one base away. This CDR3 is also generated by other DNA sequences in the sample. The V gene is TRBV28, the J gene TRBJ1-1; weak D call: TRBD1 (6 bases). Germline V lookup: CDR1 MDHEN, CDR2 SYDVKM. The CDR3 contains 16 residues. DNA for the CDR3: TGTGCCAGCAGTTTGTACGTAGCGGGGGCGGTCACTGAAGCCTTCTTT. It translates to CASSLYVAGAVTEAFF.

This chain links TRBV27 with TRBJ1-1; D perhaps matches TRBD1 (5 bases). The CDR3 length is 16 residues. Germline V lookup: CDR1 MNHEY, CDR2 SMNVEV (reference sequence). Deletions cut 6 bases from V and 3 bases from J, with 20 bases between. The CDR3 DNA follows: TGTGCCAGCAGGCGCCTATCAGGGATTCATGACACTGAAGCTTTCTTT. Protein product: CASRRLSGIHDTEAFF.

There are a few counts of this clone. V usage is TRBV5-1 and J usage is TRBJ2-4, with no clear D. V shed 0 bases and J shed 6 bases, with 10 bases lying between them. The CDR3 loop spans 14 amino acids. Germline CDR1 is SGHRS and CDR2 is YFSETQ. CDR3 residues: CASSLGAVANIQYF. For the CDR3, the DNA is TGCGCCAGCAGCTTGGGCGCAGTAGCAAACATTCAGTACTTC.